The next 10 T cell receptor beta chains were all read from a single sample in a study of shared clonotypes between healthy human individuals. Terminally differentiated effector memory CD45RA+ cells were excluded by CCR7 positive selection of CD45RO-negative cells. TCRdb's table, derived via immunoSEQ multiplex PCR, lists solely in-frame clones and lacks some. The sample shows hundreds of thousands of clones, about 96% of them seen only once. Sequencing was done on a sample of naive CD8+ T cells sorted from blood. These receptors came from a woman in her thirties in good health.

V gene TRBV10-3 combines with J gene TRBJ1-1; D is possibly TRBD1 (5 bases). Germline assignment: CDR1 ENHRY and CDR2 SYGVKD. The CDR3 contains 14 residues. V dropped 2 bases and J dropped 2 bases, with 9 bases sitting between them. The CDR3 DNA follows: TGTGCCATCAGTGAGAGACAGCTCAACACTGAAGCTTTCTTT. Its protein is CAISERQLNTEAFF.

Comments on this clone: Other nucleotide sequences from this sample produce the same CDR3. This chain uses TRBV2 with TRBJ2-1; D not resolved. With 3 bases removed from V and 0 bases from J, the gap between germline ends came to 6 bases. The germline V gene has CDR1 SNHLY and CDR2 FYNNEI. The CDR3 length is 14 residues. In nucleotides, the CDR3 is TGTGCCAGCAGTGATGGCAGCTCCTACAATGAGCAGTTCTTC. Translation: CASSDGSSYNEQFF.

The rearrangement links TRBV7-8 to TRBJ2-4, with 11 bases identical to TRBD2. The junction had 8 bases not matched to a gene; V was cut back by 6 bases and J by 7 bases. This CDR3 has 15 residues. Germline lookup yields CDR1 SGHVS and CDR2 FQNEAQ. Written as DNA, the CDR3 is TGTGCCAGCAGACCAGGACTAGCGGGTAATAACATTCAGTACTTC. Its translation is CASRPGLAGNNIQYF. Filled out from reference TRBV7-8 and TRBJ2-4, the complete variable domain reads GAGVSQSPRYKVAKRGQDVALRCDPISGHVSLFWYQQALGQGPEFLTYFQNEAQLDKSGLPSDRFFAERPEGSVSTLKIQRTQQEDSAVYLCASRPGLAGNNIQYFGAGTRLSVL.

The genes are TRBV28 and TRBJ2-7; no definite D call. The V and J ends lost 1 base and 1 base respectively, with 14 bases between them. Germline assignment: CDR1 MDHEN and CDR2 SYDVKM. The CDR3 extends over 16 amino acids. Here the CDR3 reads CASSLYLDLNSYEQYF. In nucleotides, the CDR3 is TGTGCCAGCAGTTTATACTTAGACTTGAATTCCTACGAGCAGTACTTC. The variable domain in full, completed from reference TRBV28 and TRBJ2-7, reads DVKVTQSSRYLVKRTGEKVFLECVQDMDHENMFWYRQDPGLGLRLIYFSYDVKMKEKGDIPEGYSVSREKKERFSLILESASTNQTSMYLCASSLYLDLNSYEQYFGPGTRLTVT.

The chain has TRBV27 and TRBJ2-7; D unclear. CDR3 length equals 12 residues. The germline CDR1 and CDR2 sequences are MNHEY and SMNVEV (reference sequence). V lost 8 bases and J 0 bases, leaving 8 bases between the germline ends. Here the CDR3 DNA reads TGTGCCAGCCGCTCAAGCTCCTACGAGCAGTACTTC. It specifies CASRSSSYEQYF.

This clone has more than one count but fewer than ten. For the CDR3, the DNA is TGTGCCTGGAGTGTAAAGGGGAGCACTGAAGCTTTCTTT. Its translation is CAWSVKGSTEAFF. The V gene is TRBV30, the J gene TRBJ1-1; tentatively, D is TRBD1 (5 bases). The CDR3 totals 13 residues. From germline, CDR1 is GTSNPN and CDR2 SVGIG (reference sequence). V lost 0 bases and J 4 bases, leaving 9 bases between the germline ends.

This CDR3 reads CASSPAGQGLGGNEQFF. The CDR3 DNA reads TGTGCCAGCAGCCCGGCGGGACAGGGTCTGGGTGGCAATGAGCAGTTCTTC. This chain uses TRBV11-3 with TRBJ2-1, with 9 bases fitting TRBD1. V lost 5 bases and J lost 6; bases outside the gene matches: 14. Looked up from germline, CDR1 is SGHNT and CDR2 is YENEEA. The CDR3 is 17 residues long.

The chain is built from TRBV19 and TRBJ2-2; D is possibly TRBD2 (6 bases). CDR3 length: 17 amino acids. CDR1 LNHDA and CDR2 SQIVND come from the germline V gene (reference sequence). Trimming stripped 2 bases from V and 3 bases from J, with 16 bases between. CDR3 amino acids: CASSIPDRDSHTGELFF. In DNA, the CDR3 is TGTGCCAGTAGTATACCGGACCGGGACTCGCACACCGGGGAGCTGTTTTTT. The full variable domain, rest sourced from reference TRBV19 and TRBJ2-2, is DGGITQSPKYLFRKEGQNVTLSCEQNLNHDAMYWYRQDPGQGLRLIYYSQIVNDFQKGDIAEGYSVSREKKESFPLTVTSAQKNPTAFYLCASSIPDRDSHTGELFFGEGSRLTVL.

The chain has TRBV2 and TRBJ2-7; TRBD2 matches 7 bases. Trimming took 7 bases from V and 5 from J; bases not matched to a gene: 17. The CDR3 loop spans 16 amino acids. Germline assignment: CDR1 SNHLY and CDR2 FYNNEI. CDR3 sequence reads: CASTPPAGEAGHEQYF. CDR3 coding DNA: TGTGCCAGCACGCCCCCTGCGGGGGAAGCGGGCCACGAGCAGTACTTC.

The chain couples TRBV14 to TRBJ1-2; no firm D call. The CDR3 loop spans 12 amino acids. Trimming cost V 2 bases and J 2 bases, with 3 bases left between them. Germline V gene data show CDR1 as SGHDN and CDR2 as FVKESK. CDR3 DNA: TGTGCCAGCAGCCAACACAACTATGGCTACACCTTC. Translation: CASSQHNYGYTF.